The 26 T cell receptor beta chains presented below share a single source sample, sequenced in a study of vaccination effects on CD4 cells after COVID-19. These receptors' antigens are unknown. Libraries were prepared by immunoSEQ multiplex PCR; TCRdb keeps only in-frame clonotypes and omits some of them. The table has 70,000 or so clones, roughly three quarters seen once; the top ten hold roughly 2%. Cultured cells yielded isolated CD4+ T cells after 10 to 11 days. Specimen: CD4+ T cells from PBMCs cultured without peptide, collected before COVID-19 vaccination. The receptors originated from a human donor who received a COVID-19 vaccine.

The genes are TRBV2 and TRBJ2-3, with TRBD1 matching 8 bases. CDR1 and CDR2 from the germline V gene are SNHLY and FYNNEI. Trimming took 6 bases from V and 1 from J; bases not matched to a gene: 21. This CDR3 spans 20 amino acids. CDR3 coding DNA: TGTGCCAGCAGCTACGAAGCCCATGTACAGGGGGATAGGGGCACAGATACGCAGTATTTT. Amino acid sequence: CASSYEAHVQGDRGTDTQYF.

The chain has TRBV5-1 and TRBJ1-2; a weak D match, TRBD1 (5 bases). The ends were cut back, 1 base at V and 3 bases at J, with 10 bases in the middle. CDR1 and CDR2 (germline): SGHRS, YFSETQ. This CDR3 has 14 residues. CDR3 residues: CASSLQWGDYGYTF. In DNA form, the CDR3 reads TGCGCCAGCAGCTTGCAGTGGGGGGACTATGGCTACACCTTC.

Only a few counts were recorded for this clone. The genes are TRBV5-6 and TRBJ1-3; a possible D gene is TRBD1 (5 bases). With 5 bases removed from V and 2 bases from J, the gap between germline ends came to 11 bases. This CDR3 region has 14 residues. Looked up from germline, CDR1 is SGHDT and CDR2 is YYEEEE. The CDR3 loop is CASSRQLTGNTIYF. The CDR3 nucleotides read TGTGCCAGCAGTAGACAGCTGACTGGAAACACCATATATTTT.

V and J are TRBV4-3 and TRBJ2-1; D is possibly TRBD2 (6 bases). Between the trimmed V and J ends, which lost 3 bases and 4 bases, there was a span of 19 bases. The CDR3 contains 17 residues. Germline V gene lookup returns CDR1 LGHNA and CDR2 YSLEER. CDR3 protein: CASSQGVTGLLYNEQFF. CDR3 sequence (DNA): TGCGCCAGCAGCCAGGGGGTAACGGGACTCCTATACAATGAGCAGTTCTTC.

The gene calls are TRBV2 and TRBJ1-1; D might be TRBD1 (5 bases). V was cut by 8 bases and J by 1 base, with 11 bases left in between. Germline values: CDR1 SNHLY, CDR2 FYNNEI. The CDR3 is made up of 13 amino acids. DNA for the CDR3: TGTGCCAGCGGGGGGACCGCGAACACTGAAGCTTTCTTT. It translates to CASGGTANTEAFF.

The chain combines TRBV10-1 with TRBJ1-1; 9 bases are a match to TRBD1. V lost 0 bases to trimming and J lost 6 bases; unmatched junction nucleotides: 2. The CDR3 runs 14 residues. Germline CDR1 is WNHNN and CDR2 is SYGVQD (reference sequence). The CDR3 DNA reads TGCGCCAGCAGTGAGTCGAGGACAGGGGCTGAAGCTTTCTTT. Translated: CASSESRTGAEAFF.

The chain recombines TRBV5-5 with TRBJ2-7; tentative D call: TRBD2 (5 bases). The CDR3 has 11 amino acids. CDR1 and CDR2 from the germline V gene are SGHKS and YYEKEE (reference sequence). CDR3: CASSDPGEPYV. The CDR3 DNA sequence: TGTGCCAGCAGCGATCCCGGGGAGCCGTACGTC.

This chain joins TRBV6-5 and TRBJ1-3; D is uncertain. V lost 8 bases and J 2 bases, leaving 10 bases between the germline ends. The germline V gene has CDR1 MNHEY and CDR2 SVGAGI. The CDR3 contains 13 residues. CDR3 in amino acids: CASQLRPGNTIYF. In nucleotides, the CDR3 is TGTGCCAGCCAGCTACGTCCTGGAAACACCATATATTTT.

The rearrangement links TRBV4-3 to TRBJ1-1; 7 bases are a match to TRBD1. The CDR3 is 16 residues long. V shed 0 bases and J 1 base; nucleotides not matched to a gene: 5. Germline V gives CDR1 LGHNA, CDR2 YSLEER. The CDR3 reads CASSQDGRQGNTEAFF. For the CDR3, the DNA is TGCGCCAGCAGCCAAGATGGCCGACAGGGGAACACTGAAGCTTTCTTT.

This clone turned up a few times. This chain links TRBV7-2 with TRBJ1-5; D possibly corresponds to TRBD1 (5 bases). The CDR3 loop spans 13 amino acids. Deletions cut 6 bases from V and 7 bases from J, with 13 bases between. Per germline, CDR1 SGHTA and CDR2 FQGNSA. Here the CDR3 DNA reads TGTGCCAGCAGTACGTGGGGGGACCAGCCCCAGCATTTT. This gives the protein CASSTWGDQPQHF.

The genes are TRBV7-2 and TRBJ2-5; a weak D match, TRBD1 (5 bases). The CDR3 has 13 amino acids. Trimming cost V 5 bases and J 2 bases, with 9 bases left between them. Germline lookup yields CDR1 SGHTA and CDR2 FQGNSA. The CDR3 sequence is CASSRQIQETQYF. In DNA, the CDR3 is TGTGCCAGCAGCCGACAGATACAAGAGACCCAGTACTTC.

The V and J genes are TRBV9 and TRBJ2-3, with TRBD2 matching over 7 bases. Trimming took 0 bases from V and 2 from J; bases not matched to a gene: 3. This CDR3 has 15 residues. The germline V gene encodes CDR1 SGDLS and CDR2 YYNGEE. DNA of the CDR3: TGTGCCAGCAGCGTAGGAGCGGGAACCACAGATACGCAGTATTTT. Protein product: CASSVGAGTTDTQYF.

The chain employs TRBV24-1 and TRBJ1-6, with D tentatively TRBD1 (5 bases). The CDR3 totals 14 residues. The germline V gene encodes CDR1 KGHDR and CDR2 SFDVKD. V lost 3 bases and J 7 bases, leaving 9 bases between the germline ends. CDR3 in DNA: TGTGCCACCAGTGATGGGAACAGGAATTCACCCCTCCACTTT. Translating gives CATSDGNRNSPLHF.

The chain recombines TRBV30 with TRBJ2-1; 8 nucleotides match TRBD2. Germline V lookup: CDR1 GTSNPN, CDR2 SVGIG (reference sequence). Trimming removed 2 bases from V and 2 bases from J; junction bases left unmatched: 5. The CDR3 covers 15 residues. This CDR3 reads CAWSLLAGPYNEQFF. The CDR3 coding sequence is TGTGCCTGGAGTCTGTTAGCGGGGCCCTACAATGAGCAGTTCTTC.

The chain recombines TRBV6-1 with TRBJ1-3; no clear D gene. The CDR3 spans 16 residues. V dropped 2 bases and J dropped 0 bases, with 11 bases sitting between them. Germline-derived CDR1 and CDR2 are MNHNS and SASEGT. CDR3 nucleotides: TGTGCCAGCAGTGAACCCGGACGGAGCTCTGGAAACACCATATATTTT. This translates into CASSEPGRSSGNTIYF.

This chain joins TRBV6-2 or TRBV6-3 and TRBJ1-2; 7 bases map to TRBD1. Germline V CDR1 and CDR2: MNHEY, SVGEGT. J gave up 2 bases and V 5 bases, and 8 bases lay outside the gene matches. This CDR3 region has 15 residues. CDR3 sequence: CASSPPDRRNYGYTF. Here the CDR3 DNA reads TGTGCCAGCAGTCCGCCGGACAGGAGAAACTATGGCTACACCTTC.

This sequence joins TRBV5-1 and TRBJ1-3; TRBD1 is a possible D gene (5 bases). Trimming removed 3 bases from V and 2 bases from J, with 9 bases in between. The CDR3 consists of 14 residues. Germline V gene lookup returns CDR1 SGHRS and CDR2 YFSETQ. The CDR3 nucleotides read TGCGCCAGCAGCTGGGACCTGACTGGAAACACCATATATTTT. Translation: CASSWDLTGNTIYF.

V is TRBV14 and J is TRBJ1-4; no firm D call. The CDR3 length is 14 residues. Germline values: CDR1 SGHDN, CDR2 FVKESK. Trimming pared 3 bases from V and 8 bases from J, leaving 13 bases between. CDR3 in DNA: TGTGCCAGCAGCCATGCCAGCATCCCCGAAAAACTGTTTTTT. Translating it yields CASSHASIPEKLFF.

V and J are TRBV15 and TRBJ2-1; 9 bases are a match to TRBD1. The CDR3 contains 14 residues. With 6 bases clipped from V and 7 bases from J, the junction kept 7 bases outside the gene matches. Germline assignment: CDR1 LNHNV and CDR2 YYDKDF (reference sequence). The CDR3 DNA reads TGTGCCACCAGGAGACAGGGGGTCTATAATGAGCAGTTCTTC. Encoded protein: CATRRQGVYNEQFF.

The chain employs TRBV5-8 and TRBJ2-7; 9 positions agree with TRBD1. Germline-derived CDR1 and CDR2 are SGHTS and YDEGEE. The ends lost 3 bases at V and 6 bases at J; junction bases unmatched: 7. The CDR3 has 14 amino acids. The CDR3 DNA sequence: TGTGCCAGCAGCTGGATACAGGGGGCTGCCGAGCAGTACGTC. Amino acid sequence: CASSWIQGAAEQYV.

The chain recombines TRBV6-5 with TRBJ2-7; no clear D gene. The CDR3 totals 15 residues. Trimming pared 5 bases from V and 0 bases from J, leaving 14 bases between. Germline values: CDR1 MNHEY, CDR2 SVGAGI. The CDR3 DNA reads TGTGCCAGCAGTCGAGACTCCCGGAGCTCCTACGAGCAGTACGTC. Translation: CASSRDSRSSYEQYV.

The chain joins TRBV25-1 to TRBJ2-7; the D is unclear. V was trimmed by 4 bases and J by 4 bases, leaving 2 bases between them. The V gene's germline CDR1 is MGHDK and CDR2 SYGVNS. This CDR3 has 10 residues. The CDR3, as DNA: TGTGCCAGCAGTGTTTACGAGCAGTACGTC. Translating gives CASSVYEQYV.

The chain joins TRBV9 to TRBJ2-3, with D tentatively TRBD2 (7 bases). Germline-derived CDR1 and CDR2 are SGDLS and YYNGEE. The CDR3 loop spans 16 amino acids. Trimming removed 4 bases at V and 4 bases at J, with 19 bases between. CDR3 DNA sequence: TGTGCCAGCAGCCACCGACCGGGGGGCCGCTCAGATACGCAGTATTTT. Protein product: CASSHRPGGRSDTQYF.

This rearrangement joins TRBV5-1 to TRBJ1-2; TRBD1 aligns across 7 bases. The CDR3 consists of 14 residues. V gave up 4 bases and J gave up 2 bases; unmatched junction bases: 5. The germline V gene has CDR1 SGHRS and CDR2 YFSETQ. CDR3 in amino acids: CASSPPGQNYGYTF. The CDR3 DNA is TGCGCCAGCAGCCCTCCGGGACAGAACTATGGCTACACCTTC. The variable domain in full, with the rest retrieved from reference TRBV5-1 and TRBJ1-2, is KAGVTQTPRYLIKTRGQQVTLSCSPISGHRSVSWYQQTPGQGLQFLFEYFSETQRNKGNFPGRFSGRQFSNSRSEMNVSTLELGDSALYLCASSPPGQNYGYTFGSGTRLTVV.

This clone was detected once. This chain links TRBV18 with TRBJ1-1; 10 nucleotides line up with TRBD1. Trimming removed 6 bases from V and 5 bases from J; junction bases left unmatched: 6. CDR3 size: 14 residues. Germline CDR1 reads KGHSH; CDR2 reads LQKENI. CDR3 bases: TGTGCCAGCTCCTTTGGGACAGGGGATACTGAAGCTTTCTTT. Translation gives CASSFGTGDTEAFF.

On this clone itself: This sample includes further DNA sequences coding for the same CDR3. J is TRBJ2-5 and V is TRBV6-6, with 9 bases identical to TRBD1. This CDR3 comprises 13 residues. V dropped 6 bases and J dropped 6; count of bases not matched to a gene: 5. CDR1 MNHNY and CDR2 SVGAGI come from the germline V gene (reference sequence). Here the CDR3 reads CASSWDRVKTQYF. The CDR3 nucleotides read TGTGCCAGCAGCTGGGACAGGGTAAAGACCCAGTACTTC.